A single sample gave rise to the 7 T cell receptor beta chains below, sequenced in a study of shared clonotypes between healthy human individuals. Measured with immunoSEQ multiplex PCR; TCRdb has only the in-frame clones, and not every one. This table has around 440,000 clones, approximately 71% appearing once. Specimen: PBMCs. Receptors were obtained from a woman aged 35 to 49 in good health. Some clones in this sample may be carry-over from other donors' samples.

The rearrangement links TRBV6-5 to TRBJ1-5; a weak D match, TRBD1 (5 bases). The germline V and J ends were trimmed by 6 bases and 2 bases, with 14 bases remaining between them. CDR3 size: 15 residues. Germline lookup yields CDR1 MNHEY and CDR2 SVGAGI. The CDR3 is CASRRGGLGNQPQHF. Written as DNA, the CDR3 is TGTGCCAGCAGGAGGGGAGGGCTTGGCAATCAGCCCCAGCATTTT.

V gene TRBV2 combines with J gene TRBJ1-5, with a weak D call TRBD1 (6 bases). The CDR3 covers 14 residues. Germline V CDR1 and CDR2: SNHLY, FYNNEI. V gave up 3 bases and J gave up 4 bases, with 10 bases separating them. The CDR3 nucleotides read TGTGCCAGCAGTGAGGGGGGCCCTAATCAGCCCCAGCATTTT. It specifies CASSEGGPNQPQHF.

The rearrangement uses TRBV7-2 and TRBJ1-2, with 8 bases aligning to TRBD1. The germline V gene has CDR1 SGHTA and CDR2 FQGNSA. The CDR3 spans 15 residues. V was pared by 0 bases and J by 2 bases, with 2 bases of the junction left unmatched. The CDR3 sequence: CASSLAAGGNYGYTF. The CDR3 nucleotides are TGTGCCAGCAGCTTAGCCGCAGGGGGCAACTATGGCTACACCTTC.

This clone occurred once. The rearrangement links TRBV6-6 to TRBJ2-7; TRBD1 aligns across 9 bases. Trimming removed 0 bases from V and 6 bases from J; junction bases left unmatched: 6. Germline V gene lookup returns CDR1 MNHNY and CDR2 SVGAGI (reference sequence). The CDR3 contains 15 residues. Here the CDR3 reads CASSYSRQGVGEQYF. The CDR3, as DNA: TGTGCCAGCAGTTACTCGAGACAGGGGGTGGGCGAGCAGTACTTC.

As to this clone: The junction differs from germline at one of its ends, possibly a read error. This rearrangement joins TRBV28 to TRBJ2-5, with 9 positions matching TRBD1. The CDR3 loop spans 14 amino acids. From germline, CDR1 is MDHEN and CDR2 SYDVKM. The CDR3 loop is CASSLFRDRALVNF. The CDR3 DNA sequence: TGTGCCAGCAGTTTGTTTAGGGACAGGGCGCTTGTCAACTTC.

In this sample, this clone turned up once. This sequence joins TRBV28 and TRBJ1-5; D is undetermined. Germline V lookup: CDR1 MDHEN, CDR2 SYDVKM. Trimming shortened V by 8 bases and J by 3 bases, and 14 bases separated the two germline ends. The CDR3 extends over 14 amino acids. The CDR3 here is CASSLAGFNQPQHF. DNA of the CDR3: TGTGCCAGCTCCCTCGCAGGTTTCAATCAGCCCCAGCATTTT.

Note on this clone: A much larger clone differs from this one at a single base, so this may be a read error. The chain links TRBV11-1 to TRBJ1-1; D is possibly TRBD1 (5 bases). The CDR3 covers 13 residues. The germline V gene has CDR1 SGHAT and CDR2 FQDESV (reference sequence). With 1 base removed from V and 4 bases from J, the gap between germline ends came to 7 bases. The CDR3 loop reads CASSLDRSTEAFF. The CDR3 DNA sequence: TGTGCCAGCAGCTTAGACAGGAGCACTGAAGCTTTCTTT.